The present entry profiles one TCR beta chain with its context. This receptor's antigen is unknown. Base qualities are not at hand, and no much larger clone is one base apart. CDR1 and CDR2, looked up from the germline V gene, are MDHEN and SYDVKM. The junction shows trimming of 5 bases on V and 2 bases on J, and the gene matches do not reach 14 bases of it. The cysteine opens and the phenylalanine closes a CDR3 of 17 amino acids. Only the CDR3 portion is preserved as DNA: 51 bases, with reading frame beginning at the first base. The immunoSEQ multiplex PCR assay was used to generate TCR libraries, with TCR-beta and/or TCR-alpha/delta assays applied to each sample. The amplified TCR libraries were sequenced on the Illumina high-throughput platform. In the authors' own workflow: Clustering and dimensionality reduction relied on pairwise TCRdist distances among GMM-specific receptors from T cells that were either sorted ex vivo or expanded in vitro. The score assigned to each clinical repertoire was mean NN-distance, meaning the average TCRdist to the nearest 10% of tetramer-positive reference sequences. GEM TCR motif frequency was computed as the fraction of unique TCRs matching known GEM sequences by V/J usage and CDR3 length. Linear discriminant analysis with leave-one-out cross-validation, implemented in scikit-learn, was used to classify active tuberculosis. Here the immuneACCESS table is served through TCRdb, limited to in-frame sequences with V and J called. Missing clones are a known gap in these copies; in checked studies unresolved V genes cover under half, and the rest lacks a known reason. The V and J calls and clone size are taken from that table; D and trimming were inferred from the DNA. A total of tens of thousands of clones appear in this sample, 70% to 90% of them only once. The top ten hold 15% of the sample.

The sample's time point label is to be understood as: new active TB diagnosis, blood taken before or within 7 days of starting treatment. The patients with active tuberculosis were newly diagnosed, HIV-seronegative South African adults aged 18 years or older. Confirmation of active tuberculosis was obtained by positive sputum smear microscopy and/or positive M. tuberculosis culture. Immunosequencing was performed on unsorted cryopreserved PBMC and covered roughly 98,000 T cells per clinical donor on average. The data originate from a study of T cells in tuberculosis (dated by TCRdb to between 2018 and 2020). General notes on the study: The study combined CD1B tetramers and high-throughput TCR immunosequencing to characterize T cells specific for the mycobacterial lipid antigen glucose monomycolate (GMM). A South African clinical cohort compared IGRA-negative adolescents, IGRA-positive adolescents with latent tuberculosis and adults with active tuberculosis, under 13 per group. PBMC from active tuberculosis patients were archived either before standard anti-tuberculosis treatment began or within 7 days of the start of that treatment.

Here is what the overall study found, with its caveats: Using GEM motif frequencies, a classifier achieved about 70% accuracy, whereas a classifier built on the diverse GMM-specific repertoire got to approximately 90% accuracy (AUROC more than 0.85). Clinical samples were chosen by availability of cryopreserved specimens, and active tuberculosis cases were adults while controls were adolescents. Compared with IGRA-negative controls, TCR-alpha repertoires from active tuberculosis had smaller mean NN-distances to GMM-specific TCRs, which suggests clonal expansion of these TCRs. The smaller NN-distances in active tuberculosis patients were driven in part by shorter CDR3-alpha lengths, while the difference seen for TCR-beta was not statistically significant.

The sample here was PBMCs, taken at tuberculosis diagnosis. The TCR sequence derives from an adult with tuberculosis. This sequence uses TRBV28 and TRBJ2-5; TRBD1 aligns with 7 central bases. The CDR3 amino acid sequence is: CASSTDRKKGRQETQYF. The nucleotide sequence is TGTGCCAGCAGTACGGACAGGAAGAAGGGTAGGCAAGAGACCCAGTACTTC.